This T cell receptor (beta chain) was retrieved from a study of blood T cell repertoires in COVID-19. Study background: Acute-phase and convalescent COVID-19 samples originated in the United States, Italy and Spain. The cDNA or gDNA used as material had been derived from T cells, B-cell-depleted T cells, or PBMCs.

Per the original data handling: For nucleated cells, counts were estimated from reference gene primer amplification. The method was immunoSEQ multiplex PCR; TCRdb's version includes in-frame clones alone and lacks a portion of them. From that table come the V and J calls and clone size; the DNA was used to work out D and trimming. The data hold around 60,000 clones, with 84% observed a single time. Followed longitudinally, the Seattle patients had been enrolled during active infection. The CDR3 spans 15 residues. The germline V gene encodes CDR1 LGHDT and CDR2 YNNKEL (reference sequence). Trimming stripped 1 base from V and 2 bases from J, with 12 bases between.

The source is a man aged 55 to 70 with COVID-19, enrolled during active disease. The genes are TRBV3-1 (or the pseudogene TRBV3-2) and TRBJ2-7; the D gene is possibly TRBD1 (6 bases). The sequenced material came from peripheral blood. The CDR3 loop is CASSQGTARPYEQYF. The CDR3 bases are TGTGCCAGCAGCCAAGGGACAGCCAGACCCTACGAGCAGTACTTC.